Reported below is one T cell receptor (beta chain). PCR amplification relied on 60 Vbeta primers (plus 13 Jbeta primers). Assay: immunoSEQ multiplex PCR; the TCRdb copy retains only in-frame clones and omits some. The sample lists about 200,000 clones, roughly 80% occurring once. The sample belongs to a study of cytomegalovirus exposure and HLA in healthy donors. J lost 8 bases, V lost 0 bases, and 5 bases had no gene match. Germline V gene lookup returns CDR1 SGDLS and CDR2 YYNGEE. This CDR3 is 14 amino acids long. The receptor was derived from a woman aged 35 to 49 in good health and CMV-seronegative. The chain recombines TRBV9 with TRBJ1-2, with TRBD1 matching over 9 bases. Sequencing was done on a sample of PBMCs. This CDR3 reads CASSVVLTGGGYTF. The CDR3 DNA reads TGTGCCAGCAGCGTAGTGTTGACAGGGGGAGGCTACACCTTC.